This is a list of T cell receptor beta chains from one sample in a study of shared clonotypes between healthy human individuals. Generated by immunoSEQ multiplex PCR, the TCRdb table keeps only in-frame clones and is missing some. The table records hundreds of thousands of clones, roughly 96% of them present only once. The sample comprised naive CD8+ T cells sorted from blood. The receptors originated from a woman aged 30 to 39 in good health. Each CDR3 is given with its conserved first and last residue. Each record gives: J gene, V gene, clone size, D gene, CDR3 protein, CDR3 DNA. The D gene is left open where the match is weak. Where a row states a size, it is once, few, many or the class of an expanded clone; other rows omit it.

TRBJ2-7,TRBV29-1,.,.,CSVVLASPYEQYF,TGCAGCGTTGTACTAGCCAGTCCCTACGAGCAGTACTTC
TRBJ2-3,TRBV7-9,.,.,CASSHRTSPKTQYF,TGTGCCAGCAGCCATCGGACTTCTCCTAAGACGCAGTATTTT
TRBJ2-1,TRBV10-3,.,TRBD2,CAIRTSGSYNEQFF,TGTGCCATCAGGACTAGCGGGAGCTACAATGAGCAGTTCTTC
TRBJ2-7,TRBV29-1,.,.,CSVESQKEGYEQYF,TGCAGCGTTGAGTCCCAGAAGGAAGGCTACGAGCAGTACTTC
TRBJ2-7,TRBV27,.,TRBD2,CASSSITDYRLAGDEQYF,TGTGCCAGCAGTTCCATCACAGACTACAGACTAGCGGGAGACGAGCAGTACTTC
TRBJ2-2,TRBV4-1,.,.,CASSQVKGNTGELFF,TGCGCCAGCAGCCAAGTTAAGGGGAACACCGGGGAGCTGTTTTTT
TRBJ2-1,TRBV27,.,TRBD2,CASSLLGTSGSNEQFF,TGTGCCAGCAGTCTTCTGGGGACTAGCGGGAGCAATGAGCAGTTCTTC
TRBJ2-7,TRBV29-1,.,TRBD1,CSVEGGRTGPYEQYF,TGCAGCGTTGAAGGAGGACGGACAGGGCCCTACGAGCAGTACTTC
TRBJ2-7,TRBV29-1,.,.,CSVRARFPYEQYF,TGCAGCGTTCGCGCCCGCTTTCCATACGAGCAGTACTTC
TRBJ1-1,TRBV28,.,.,CASSWWNTEAFF,TGTGCCAGCAGTTGGTGGAACACTGAAGCTTTCTTT
TRBJ2-7,TRBV4-1,.,TRBD2,CASSQNPSGTSYEQYF,TGCGCCAGCAGCCAGAACCCTAGCGGGACCTCCTACGAGCAGTACTTC
TRBJ2-1,TRBV27,.,TRBD2,CASSWGLAGGNEQFF,TGTGCCAGCAGTTGGGGGCTAGCGGGGGGCAATGAGCAGTTCTTC
TRBJ2-3,TRBV19,.,.,CASRLPGTDTQYF,TGTGCCAGCAGACTCCCAGGCACAGATACGCAGTATTTT
TRBJ2-1,TRBV18,.,.,CASSPLTGYNEQFF,TGTGCCAGCTCACCACTAACAGGTTACAATGAGCAGTTCTTC
TRBJ2-3,TRBV5-4,.,.,CASSPEGDTQYF,TGTGCCAGCAGCCCCGAGGGTGATACGCAGTATTTT
TRBJ2-1,TRBV9,.,TRBD2,CASSVEGLASDEQFF,TGTGCCAGCAGCGTAGAGGGACTAGCTTCGGATGAGCAGTTCTTC
TRBJ1-2,TRBV6-5,.,.,CASSYGTSYGYTF,TGTGCCAGCAGTTACGGGACATCCTATGGCTACACCTTC
TRBJ2-5,TRBV5-5,.,.,CASTRIGRREETQYF,TGTGCCAGCACCCGGATCGGACGGAGGGAGGAGACCCAGTACTTC
TRBJ2-1,TRBV27,.,.,CASSPGAVPYNEQFF,TGTGCCAGCAGTCCCGGAGCGGTTCCCTACAATGAGCAGTTCTTC
TRBJ2-7,TRBV2,.,TRBD1,CASSGPGTGTDYEQYF,TGTGCCAGCAGCGGCCCCGGGACAGGGACTGACTACGAGCAGTACTTC
TRBJ1-1,TRBV5-1,.,.,CASSSDDPNTEAFF,TGCGCCAGCAGCTCCGATGACCCGAACACTGAAGCTTTCTTT
TRBJ2-7,TRBV9,.,.,CASSVDELAEYEQYF,TGTGCCAGCAGCGTAGATGAACTAGCTGAGTACGAGCAGTACTTC
TRBJ1-1,TRBV28,.,.,CASSFTRNEAFF,TGTGCCAGCAGTTTCACCAGAAATGAAGCTTTCTTT
TRBJ2-7,TRBV27,.,TRBD1,CASIGQGYEQYF,TGTGCCAGCATAGGACAGGGCTACGAGCAGTACTTC
TRBJ2-7,TRBV7-9,.,TRBD2,CASSQTSGSYEQYF,TGTGCCAGCAGCCAGACTAGCGGGAGTTACGAGCAGTACTTC
TRBJ2-7,TRBV25-1,.,.,CASSEITGQHEQYF,TGTGCCAGCAGTGAAATCACAGGGCAGCACGAGCAGTACTTC
TRBJ2-7,TRBV5-1,.,.,CASSLVADTYEQYF,TGCGCCAGCAGCTTGGTGGCAGATACCTACGAGCAGTACTTC
TRBJ2-7,TRBV6-5,.,.,CASSLLSILDEQYF,TGTGCCAGCAGCCTACTTTCCATCCTGGACGAGCAGTACTTC
TRBJ2-1,TRBV4-1,.,TRBD2,CASSQNAGGPYNEQFF,TGCGCCAGCAGCCAAAACGCGGGAGGGCCCTACAATGAGCAGTTCTTC
TRBJ2-3,TRBV29-1,.,.,CSVESLAATDTQYF,TGCAGCGTTGAATCGCTGGCAGCCACAGATACGCAGTATTTT
TRBJ2-3,TRBV2,.,.,CASKENTYPTDTQYF,TGTGCCAGCAAGGAGAATACCTATCCCACAGATACGCAGTATTTT
TRBJ1-2,TRBV29-1,.,TRBD1,CSVDPDRAGYTF,TGCAGCGTTGACCCGGACAGGGCGGGCTACACCTTC
TRBJ2-5,TRBV25-1,.,TRBD2,CASSTGLGLRETQYF,TGTGCCAGCAGCACGGGACTAGGCCTTAGGGAGACCCAGTACTTC
TRBJ2-7,TRBV4-1,once,.,CASSSAVYYEQYF,TGCGCCAGCAGCTCAGCCGTCTACTACGAGCAGTACTTC
TRBJ2-1,TRBV7-9,.,.,CASSSGWGGLFF,TGTGCCAGCAGCTCAGGGTGGGGTGGGTTGTTCTTC
TRBJ2-7,TRBV19,.,.,CASSPGWGNEQYF,TGTGCCAGTAGCCCGGGGTGGGGTAACGAGCAGTACTTC
TRBJ2-7,TRBV28,.,.,CASSYQQGGGVEQYF,TGTGCCAGCAGTTATCAACAGGGTGGAGGGGTAGAGCAGTACTTC
TRBJ2-7,TRBV4-2,.,TRBD2,CASSQRASGSYEQYF,TGTGCCAGCAGCCAGAGGGCTAGCGGGTCCTACGAGCAGTACTTC
TRBJ2-1,TRBV10-2,few,TRBD2,CASRGLGESYNEQFF,TGCGCCAGCAGGGGACTAGGGGAGTCCTACAATGAGCAGTTCTTC
TRBJ2-7,TRBV2,.,.,CASSDGVQGVQYF,TGTGCCAGCAGCGACGGGGTCCAGGGAGTGCAGTACTTC
TRBJ2-2,TRBV28,.,.,CASSFGRAFPHGELFF,TGTGCCAGCAGTTTTGGGCGGGCTTTCCCCCACGGGGAGCTGTTTTTT
TRBJ2-5,TRBV7-9,.,TRBD2,CASSTTSGRAGETQYF,TGTGCCAGCAGCACGACTAGCGGGAGGGCCGGGGAGACCCAGTACTTC
TRBJ1-2,TRBV29-1,.,.,CSVRFPDSLGYTF,TGCAGCGTTAGATTTCCGGACAGTCTTGGCTACACCTTC
TRBJ2-7,TRBV15,.,.,CATSSAPPRGEQYF,TGTGCCACCAGCAGCGCCCCCCCGCGCGGGGAGCAGTACTTC
TRBJ2-2,TRBV5-4,.,TRBD1,CASSSSDRAPPGELFF,TGTGCCAGCAGCTCTTCCGACAGGGCGCCCCCCGGGGAGCTGTTTTTT
TRBJ2-7,TRBV15,once,TRBD2,CATSGRLAAQVYEQYF,TGTGCCACCAGCGGAAGACTAGCCGCACAGGTATACGAGCAGTACTTC
TRBJ1-2,TRBV10-2,.,.,CASSPTESYGYTF,TGCGCCAGCAGTCCGACAGAATCCTATGGCTACACCTTC
TRBJ1-1,TRBV28,.,TRBD1,CASSFQGDTEAFF,TGTGCCAGCAGTTTTCAGGGGGACACTGAAGCTTTCTTT
TRBJ1-5,TRBV27,.,.,CASRTTGVGQPQHF,TGTGCCAGCAGGACCACAGGAGTAGGACAGCCCCAGCATTTT
TRBJ1-6,TRBV7-9,.,.,CASSLFSGRTNSPLHF,TGTGCCAGCAGCTTATTTTCTGGCAGGACGAATTCACCCCTCCACTTT
TRBJ2-1,TRBV29-1,.,.,CSVTGLDAYNEQFF,TGCAGCGTTACGGGACTGGATGCCTACAATGAGCAGTTCTTC
TRBJ2-7,TRBV27,.,.,CASSQGERLYEQYF,TGTGCCAGCAGTCAAGGGGAGCGGCTCTACGAGCAGTACTTC
TRBJ1-4,TRBV27,.,.,CASSLGRPGLFNEKLFF,TGTGCCAGCAGTTTAGGCCGTCCGGGACTCTTTAATGAAAAACTGTTTTTT
TRBJ2-7,TRBV19,.,.,CASSIDLRTPIEQYF,TGTGCCAGTAGTATAGATCTTCGGACCCCAATCGAGCAGTACTTC
TRBJ2-3,TRBV7-8,.,TRBD2,CASSSRGAGVQTDTQYF,TGTGCCAGCAGCTCCCGGGGTGCGGGAGTACAGACAGATACGCAGTATTTT
TRBJ1-1,TRBV6-1,.,.,CASALIQGLNEAFF,TGTGCCAGCGCCCTGATCCAGGGTTTAAATGAAGCTTTCTTT
TRBJ2-7,TRBV10-2,.,.,CASTYSYEQYF,TGCGCCAGTACTTACTCCTACGAGCAGTACTTC
TRBJ2-3,TRBV29-1,.,.,CSSEGGRNTDTQYF,TGCAGCTCCGAGGGCGGCAGAAACACAGATACGCAGTATTTT